The present entry profiles one TCR beta chain with its context. Its antigen is unidentified. Clones were sequenced by immunoSEQ multiplex PCR, and TCRdb holds only the in-frame ones, with some missing. The table lists 90,000 to 140,000 clones, 88% of them singletons. The record originates from a study of T cell responses to AZD1222 COVID-19 vaccine. Germline assignment: CDR1 MNHEY and CDR2 SMNVEV (reference sequence). The V and J ends lost 0 bases and 3 bases respectively, with 9 bases between them. The CDR3 has 14 residues. Study findings and constraints: It should be noted that donors were predominantly white British and more often female, and clonal diversity was possibly underestimated.

This receptor was taken from an adult in good health. Material: peripheral blood, obtained on day 0 of AZD1222 vaccination. The rearrangement joins TRBV27 to TRBJ2-7; unclear D gene. Here the CDR3 DNA reads TGTGCCAGCAGTTTATCATGGACCAACTACGAGCAGTACTTC. This translates into CASSLSWTNYEQYF.